This T cell receptor (beta chain) was observed in a study of blood T cell repertoires in COVID-19. Study context: T cells, B-cell-depleted T cells, or PBMCs supplied cDNA or gDNA.

This clone was seen a single time. From germline, CDR1 is SNHLY and CDR2 FYNNEI. V was pared by 6 bases and J by 4 bases, with 7 bases of the junction left unmatched. The CDR3 is made up of 14 amino acids. One Seattle source followed patients from active infection through their disease course. Per the authors' pipeline: Reference gene primers were amplified, and this amplification served to estimate nucleated cell counts. This table comes from immunoSEQ multiplex PCR, and its TCRdb copy is limited to in-frame clones, with some not included. V and J calls and clone size are copied from that table; D and trimming were computed from the DNA. The sample lists around 430,000 clones; about 91% were seen once.

This chain links TRBV2 with TRBJ2-7, with 9 bases identical to TRBD1. The sequenced sample consisted of peripheral blood. The receptor's source is a woman between 50 and 59 years old with COVID-19, enrolled during active disease. This CDR3 reads CASRMGGQGYEQYF. The CDR3 region has the DNA TGTGCCAGCAGAATGGGAGGACAGGGGTACGAGCAGTACTTC.